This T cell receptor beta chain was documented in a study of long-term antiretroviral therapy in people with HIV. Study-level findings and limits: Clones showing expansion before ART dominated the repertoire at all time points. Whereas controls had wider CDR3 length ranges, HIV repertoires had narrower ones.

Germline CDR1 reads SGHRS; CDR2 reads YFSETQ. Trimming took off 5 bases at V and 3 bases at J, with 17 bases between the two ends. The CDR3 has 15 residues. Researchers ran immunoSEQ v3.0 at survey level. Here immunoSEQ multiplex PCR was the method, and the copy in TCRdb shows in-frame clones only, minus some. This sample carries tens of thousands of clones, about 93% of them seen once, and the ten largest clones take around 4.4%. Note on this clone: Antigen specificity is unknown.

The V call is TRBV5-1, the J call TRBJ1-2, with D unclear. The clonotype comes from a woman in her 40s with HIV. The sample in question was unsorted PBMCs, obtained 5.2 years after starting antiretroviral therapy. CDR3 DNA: TGCGCCAGCAGTTTGACCGGGAGAACGGACTATGGCTACACCTTC. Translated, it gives CASSLTGRTDYGYTF.